This T cell receptor (beta chain) was identified during a study of cytomegalovirus exposure and HLA in healthy donors. 60 Vbeta and 13 Jbeta primers were used in PCR. Per the study methods: A later analysis tallied roughly 77 million unique TCR beta chains, about 9.9 million of them shared. Clones were sequenced by immunoSEQ multiplex PCR, and TCRdb holds only the in-frame ones, with some missing. V and J calls and clone size are copied from that table; D and trimming were computed from the DNA. The sample has tens of thousands of clones, roughly 75% seen once; the top ten hold about 4.7%. Germline lookup yields CDR1 SGHVS and CDR2 FQNEAQ. This CDR3 is built from 14 residues. V lost 0 bases to trimming and J lost 4 bases, with 9 bases between them.

This chain connects TRBV7-8 to TRBJ1-2, with D possibly being TRBD1 (5 bases). The sequenced sample was PBMCs. This TCR came from a woman in her 30s in good health and CMV-seronegative. The CDR3 is CASSLAQGGYGYTF. In DNA form, the CDR3 reads TGTGCCAGCAGCTTAGCGCAGGGCGGCTATGGCTACACCTTC.